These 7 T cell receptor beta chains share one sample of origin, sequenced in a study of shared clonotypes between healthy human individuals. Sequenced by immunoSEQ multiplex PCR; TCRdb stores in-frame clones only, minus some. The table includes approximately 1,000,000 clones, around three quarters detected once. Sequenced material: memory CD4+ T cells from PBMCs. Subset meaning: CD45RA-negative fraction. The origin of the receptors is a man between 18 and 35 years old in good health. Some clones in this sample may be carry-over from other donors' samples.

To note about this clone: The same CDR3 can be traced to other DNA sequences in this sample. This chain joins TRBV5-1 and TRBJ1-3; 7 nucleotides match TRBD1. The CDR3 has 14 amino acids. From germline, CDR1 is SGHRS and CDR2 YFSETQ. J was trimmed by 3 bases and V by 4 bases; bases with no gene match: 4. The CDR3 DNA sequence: TGCGCCAGCAGCCTGACAGGGTATGGAAACACCATATATTTT. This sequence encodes CASSLTGYGNTIYF.

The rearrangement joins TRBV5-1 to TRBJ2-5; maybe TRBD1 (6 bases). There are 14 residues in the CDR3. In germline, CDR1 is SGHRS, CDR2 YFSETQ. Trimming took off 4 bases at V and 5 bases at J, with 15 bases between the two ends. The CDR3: CASSTGTPGETQYF. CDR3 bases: TGCGCCAGCAGCACCGGGACACCCGGGGAGACCCAGTACTTC. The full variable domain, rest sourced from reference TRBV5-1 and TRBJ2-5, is KAGVTQTPRYLIKTRGQQVTLSCSPISGHRSVSWYQQTPGQGLQFLFEYFSETQRNKGNFPGRFSGRQFSNSRSEMNVSTLELGDSALYLCASSTGTPGETQYFGPGTRLLVL.

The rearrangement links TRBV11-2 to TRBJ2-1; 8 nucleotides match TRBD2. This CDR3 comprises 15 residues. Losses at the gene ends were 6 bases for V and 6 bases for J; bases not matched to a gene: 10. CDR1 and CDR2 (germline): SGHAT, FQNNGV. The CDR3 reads CASRAYGTRGNEQFF. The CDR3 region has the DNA TGTGCCAGCAGAGCTTATGGGACTAGGGGCAATGAGCAGTTCTTC.

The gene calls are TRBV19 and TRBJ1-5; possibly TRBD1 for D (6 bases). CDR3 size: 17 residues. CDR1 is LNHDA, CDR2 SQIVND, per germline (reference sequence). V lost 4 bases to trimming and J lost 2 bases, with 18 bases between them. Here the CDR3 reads CASSKLGTQGRNQPQHF. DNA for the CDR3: TGTGCCAGTAGTAAGCTAGGGACACAGGGACGCAATCAGCCCCAGCATTTT. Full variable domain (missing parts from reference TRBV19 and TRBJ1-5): DGGITQSPKYLFRKEGQNVTLSCEQNLNHDAMYWYRQDPGQGLRLIYYSQIVNDFQKGDIAEGYSVSREKKESFPLTVTSAQKNPTAFYLCASSKLGTQGRNQPQHFGDGTRLSIL.

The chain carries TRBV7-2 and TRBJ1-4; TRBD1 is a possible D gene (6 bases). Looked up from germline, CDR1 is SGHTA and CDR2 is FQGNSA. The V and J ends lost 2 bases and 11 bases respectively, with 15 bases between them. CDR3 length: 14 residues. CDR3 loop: CASSLTRQVTKLFF. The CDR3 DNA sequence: TGTGCCAGCAGCTTAACCCGACAGGTTACCAAACTGTTTTTT.

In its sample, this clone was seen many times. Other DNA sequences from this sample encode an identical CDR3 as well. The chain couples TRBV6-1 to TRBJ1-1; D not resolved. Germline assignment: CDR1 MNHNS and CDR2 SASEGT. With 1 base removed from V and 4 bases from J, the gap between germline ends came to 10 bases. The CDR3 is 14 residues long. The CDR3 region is CASSEGGVATEAFF. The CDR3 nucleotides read TGTGCCAGCAGTGAAGGCGGGGTGGCCACTGAAGCTTTCTTT.

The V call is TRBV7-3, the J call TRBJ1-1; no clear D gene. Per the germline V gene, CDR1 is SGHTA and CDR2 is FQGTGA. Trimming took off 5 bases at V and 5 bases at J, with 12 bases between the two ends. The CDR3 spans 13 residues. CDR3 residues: CASSQGMRTEAFF. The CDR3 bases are TGTGCCAGCAGCCAAGGCATGAGGACTGAAGCTTTCTTT.